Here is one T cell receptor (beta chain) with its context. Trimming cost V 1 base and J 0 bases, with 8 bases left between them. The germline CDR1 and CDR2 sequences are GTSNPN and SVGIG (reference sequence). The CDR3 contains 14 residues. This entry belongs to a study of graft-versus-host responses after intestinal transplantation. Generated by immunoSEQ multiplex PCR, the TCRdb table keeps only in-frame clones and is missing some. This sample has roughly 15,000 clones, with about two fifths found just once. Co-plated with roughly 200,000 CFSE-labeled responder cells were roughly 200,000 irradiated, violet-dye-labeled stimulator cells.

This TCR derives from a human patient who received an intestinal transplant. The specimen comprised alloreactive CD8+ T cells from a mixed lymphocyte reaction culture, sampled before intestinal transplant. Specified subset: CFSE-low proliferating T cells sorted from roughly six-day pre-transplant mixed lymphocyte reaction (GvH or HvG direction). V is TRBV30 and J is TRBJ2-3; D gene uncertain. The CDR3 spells CAWSDIGSTDTQYF. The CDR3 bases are TGTGCCTGGAGTGATATTGGCAGCACAGATACGCAGTATTTT.